The 10 T cell receptor beta chains below were found in one sample sequenced in a study of OX40 agonist ivuxolimab in advanced cancers. Assay used: immunoSEQ multiplex PCR; TCRdb lists only in-frame clones, some missing. The sample holds tens of thousands of clones, around 83% seen once. The starting material was CD4+ or CD8+ T cells sorted from blood, obtained in a trial of the OX40 agonist ivuxolimab. The receptors were gathered from an adult with an advanced solid tumor such as melanoma, head and neck, liver or kidney cancer.

The genes are TRBV4-1 and TRBJ2-5; D is ambiguous. The end of the DNA aligns better with TRBJ2-7, so the J call may be wrong. From germline, CDR1 is MGHRA and CDR2 YSYEKL. The CDR3 runs to 14 residues. CDR3 DNA: TGCGCCAGCAGCCCCGCTGGGGAATCCTACGAGCAGTACTTC. It yields the protein CASSPAGESYEQYF.

The chain has TRBV5-3 and TRBJ2-3; weak D call: TRBD1 (5 bases). TRBV5-3 is filed as an ORF, its function uncertain. The ends were cut back, 4 bases at V and 5 bases at J, with 11 bases in the middle. CDR3 length: 13 amino acids. The CDR3 region has the DNA TGTGCCAGAAGCGCCAGGGTCCGAGATACGCAGTATTTT. It yields the protein CARSARVRDTQYF.

This chain joins TRBV11-2 and TRBJ2-7; the D is unclear. Germline loops: CDR1 SGHAT, CDR2 FQNNGV. The CDR3 is made up of 14 amino acids. V shed 6 bases and J shed 7 bases, with 19 bases lying between them. CDR3 DNA sequence: TGTGCCAGCAGTTTGATAGGTACTGTAAGGGAGCAGTACTTC. Its translation: CASSLIGTVREQYF.

This chain uses TRBV11-2 with TRBJ2-5, with 9 bases lining up with TRBD1. J was trimmed by 7 bases and V by 6 bases; bases with no gene match: 3. The CDR3 is made up of 12 amino acids. The germline V gene has CDR1 SGHAT and CDR2 FQNNGV. CDR3 region: CASREQGATQYF. The CDR3 region has the DNA TGTGCCAGCAGAGAACAGGGGGCGACCCAGTACTTC.

With regard to this clone: The junction does not match germline at one end; this may be a read error. The chain employs TRBV6-5 and TRBJ2-3; TRBD1 matches at 7 bases. The CDR3 is 15 amino acids. Germline loops: CDR1 MNHEY, CDR2 SVGAGI. CDR3 loop: CASSYVGGRTDTQYF. DNA of the CDR3: TGTGCCAGTAGTTACGTAGGGGGCAGGACAGATACGCAGTATTTT.

The chain is built from TRBV6-6 and TRBJ1-2, with a possible D match to TRBD1 (6 bases). V shed 6 bases and J shed 8 bases, with 16 bases lying between them. CDR1 is MNHNY and CDR2 is SVGAGI in the germline V gene (reference sequence). The CDR3 length is 13 residues. In DNA form, the CDR3 reads TGTGCCAGCAGCCCTAGGACAGCTTACGGCTACACCTTC. Translated: CASSPRTAYGYTF.

This CDR3 is CASSLVDGSFF. The CDR3 region has the DNA TGTGCCAGCAGCTTAGTGGACGGGAGCTTCTTC. The V call is TRBV11-2, the J call TRBJ2-1, with TRBD2 as a possible D gene (6 bases). The germline V and J ends were trimmed by 1 base and 16 bases, with 11 bases remaining between them. The CDR3 contains 11 residues. Germline CDR1 SGHAT, CDR2 FQNNGV.

The rearrangement uses TRBV7-2 and TRBJ2-7, with 9 bases that match TRBD2. The CDR3 is 15 amino acids. After removal of 5 bases from V and 7 bases from J, the junction contained 12 bases not matched to a gene. The germline gives CDR1 SGHTA, CDR2 FQGNSA. The CDR3 spells CASSETSSGNREQYF. CDR3 DNA sequence: TGTGCCAGCAGCGAAACTTCTAGCGGGAACAGAGAGCAGTACTTC.

The chain joins TRBV9 to TRBJ2-3; 9 nucleotides line up with TRBD1. V dropped 0 bases and J dropped 2; count of bases not matched to a gene: 4. The CDR3 runs to 16 residues. Germline V gene lookup returns CDR1 SGDLS and CDR2 YYNGEE. The CDR3 DNA reads as TGTGCCAGCAGCGTAGCTGGACAGGGGATCACAGATACGCAGTATTTT. Translation gives CASSVAGQGITDTQYF.

CDR3 residues: CASSFTGGLLGGYTF. CDR3 DNA: TGTGCCAGCAGCTTCACAGGGGGCTTATTGGGTGGCTACACCTTC. The gene calls are TRBV11-2 and TRBJ1-2; 9 bases map to TRBD1. The CDR3 has 15 amino acids. Looked up from germline, CDR1 is SGHAT and CDR2 is FQNNGV. V shed 3 bases and J 7 bases; nucleotides not matched to a gene: 9.